This entry lists 26 T cell receptor beta chains sequenced from one sample in a study of OX40 agonist ivuxolimab in advanced cancers. Generated by immunoSEQ multiplex PCR, the TCRdb table keeps only in-frame clones and is missing some. The data hold 70,000 to 95,000 clones, with about 81% observed a single time. The input for sequencing was CD4+ or CD8+ T cells sorted from blood, taken in a trial of the OX40 agonist ivuxolimab. These receptors all stem from an adult with an advanced solid tumor such as melanoma, head and neck, liver or kidney cancer.

The CDR3 coding sequence is TGTGCCAGCAGGGGAGCGGGCACCGGGGAGCTGTTTTTT. It encodes CASRGAGTGELFF. The rearrangement uses TRBV25-1 and TRBJ2-2; a possible D gene is TRBD2 (6 bases). The CDR3 has 13 residues. The V gene lost 6 bases and the J gene lost 4 bases, with 9 bases spanning the gap. Germline V gene sequence: CDR1 MGHDK, CDR2 SYGVNS.

J is TRBJ2-7 and V is TRBV28; the D gene is possibly TRBD2 (6 bases). Trimming took 2 bases from V and 2 from J, leaving 10 bases between them. CDR3 length: 14 amino acids. CDR1 is MDHEN and CDR2 is SYDVKM in the germline V gene. CDR3 amino acids: CASSLGGRPYEQYV. CDR3 in DNA: TGTGCCAGCAGTTTAGGGGGGAGACCCTACGAGCAGTACGTC.

This clone was seen a few times. The chain uses TRBV6-6 and TRBJ2-2, with D tentatively TRBD1 (5 bases). Trimming removed 7 bases at V and 0 bases at J, with 12 bases between. This CDR3 region has 15 residues. Germline CDR1 is MNHNY and CDR2 is SVGAGI (reference sequence). CDR3 in amino acids: CASKKQATNTGELFF. Here the CDR3 DNA reads TGTGCCAGCAAAAAACAGGCCACGAACACCGGGGAGCTGTTTTTT.

The sample holds one count of this clone. The chain combines TRBV5-4 with TRBJ2-1; 8 nucleotides align to TRBD2. With V trimmed by 3 bases and J by 10 bases, 12 bases remained unmatched. This CDR3 comprises 15 residues. Per the germline V gene, CDR1 is SGHNT and CDR2 is YYREEE (reference sequence). The CDR3 protein is CASSSAGTRVGEQFF. For the CDR3, the DNA is TGTGCCAGCAGCTCCGCCGGGACTAGGGTTGGAGAGCAGTTCTTC.

The V and J genes are TRBV28 and TRBJ2-2, with D hard to call. Germline V lookup: CDR1 MDHEN, CDR2 SYDVKM. This CDR3 is built from 14 residues. The V and J ends lost 7 bases and 6 bases respectively, with 15 bases between them. The CDR3 region has the DNA TGTGCCAGCAAGATACAGATCGAGTCCGGGGAGCTGTTTTTT. Amino acid sequence: CASKIQIESGELFF.

V is TRBV7-3 and J is TRBJ2-5; maybe TRBD2 (6 bases). The CDR3 consists of 13 residues. The ends were cut back, 5 bases at V and 7 bases at J, with 14 bases in the middle. Germline CDR1 reads SGHTA; CDR2 reads FQGTGA. The CDR3: CASSRREKGTQYF. CDR3 bases: TGTGCCAGCAGCCGCCGGGAGAAAGGGACCCAGTACTTC.

The rearrangement links TRBV9 to TRBJ2-3; D call uncertain. V was shortened by 0 bases and J by 1 base, with 9 bases between the two germline ends. The CDR3 runs 15 residues. The germline V gene has CDR1 SGDLS and CDR2 YYNGEE. The CDR3 DNA reads as TGTGCCAGCAGCGTAGCGGGCGCGGGCACAGATACGCAGTATTTT. It yields the protein CASSVAGAGTDTQYF.

The genes are TRBV7-9 and TRBJ2-5; D possibly corresponds to TRBD1 (6 bases). V was trimmed by 5 bases and J by 3 bases, leaving 19 bases between them. Germline CDR1 is SEHNR and CDR2 is FQNEAQ (reference sequence). The CDR3 sequence is 16 residues long. CDR3: CASSRLLVRDKETQYF. CDR3 sequence (DNA): TGTGCCAGCAGCCGCCTACTAGTCCGGGACAAAGAGACCCAGTACTTC.

The chain combines TRBV28 with TRBJ1-1; the D gene is possibly TRBD1 (5 bases). The CDR3 covers 13 residues. V dropped 6 bases and J dropped 0 bases, with 8 bases sitting between them. The germline V gene encodes CDR1 MDHEN and CDR2 SYDVKM. This chain's CDR3 is CASSRDLNTEAFF. The DNA of the CDR3 is TGTGCCAGCAGCAGGGATTTGAACACTGAAGCTTTCTTT.

This sequence joins TRBV2 and TRBJ2-2, with D possibly being TRBD2 (6 bases). In germline, CDR1 is SNHLY, CDR2 FYNNEI. This CDR3 contains 15 residues. Trimming took off 7 bases at V and 2 bases at J, with 14 bases between the two ends. The CDR3 DNA reads TGTGCCAGCAATGGAGGGCTAAATAACACCGGGGAGCTGTTTTTT. This gives the protein CASNGGLNNTGELFF.

The chain has TRBV27 and TRBJ2-7; 8 bases fit TRBD1. Trimming at V came to 10 bases and at J to 0 bases, leaving 8 bases not matched to a gene. The CDR3 contains 14 residues. CDR1 MNHEY and CDR2 SMNVEV come from the germline V gene (reference sequence). Here the CDR3 reads CATRTGRPSYEQYF. The CDR3 DNA follows: TGTGCCACGAGGACAGGGCGTCCCTCCTACGAGCAGTACTTC.

This clone appeared once. The V call is TRBV28, the J call TRBJ2-4, with D possibly matching TRBD2 (7 bases). CDR1 and CDR2 from the germline V gene are MDHEN and SYDVKM. CDR3 length equals 17 residues. Trimming shortened V by 3 bases and J by 2 bases, and 17 bases separated the two germline ends. The CDR3 bases are TGTGCCAGCAGTTTGCCCCTAGGGGGGGAAACCAAAAACATTCAGTACTTC. This gives the protein CASSLPLGGETKNIQYF.

V and J are TRBV10-3 and TRBJ1-5; the D gene is possibly TRBD1 (5 bases). The CDR3 loop spans 15 amino acids. Trimming shortened V by 4 bases and J by 0 bases, and 10 bases separated the two germline ends. Germline V gives CDR1 ENHRY, CDR2 SYGVKD. The CDR3 sequence: CAISGGASSNQPQHF. In DNA form, the CDR3 reads TGTGCCATCAGTGGTGGGGCCTCTAGCAATCAGCCCCAGCATTTT.

V usage is TRBV19 and J usage is TRBJ2-5; D unclear. The CDR3 has 15 amino acids. Trimming pared 0 bases from V and 0 bases from J, leaving 8 bases between. CDR1 is LNHDA, CDR2 SQIVND, per germline (reference sequence). CDR3 in DNA: TGTGCCAGTAGTATAGATCAAGGGTACCAAGAGACCCAGTACTTC. Translation gives CASSIDQGYQETQYF.

For the CDR3, the DNA is TGTGCCAGCAGCGTTTCACCCCTCCACTTT. This codes for CASSVSPLHF. This rearrangement joins TRBV6-1 to TRBJ1-6; D not resolved. The V gene lost 6 bases and the J gene lost 9 bases, with 3 bases spanning the gap. Per the germline V gene, CDR1 is MNHNS and CDR2 is SASEGT. The CDR3 runs 10 residues.

The chain links TRBV5-1 to TRBJ1-5; maybe TRBD1 (5 bases). The ends were cut back, 3 bases at V and 7 bases at J, with 17 bases in the middle. This CDR3 has 15 amino acids. Per germline, CDR1 SGHRS and CDR2 YFSETQ. The CDR3 sequence: CASSSLGDRGQPQHF. As DNA, the CDR3 is TGCGCCAGCAGCTCCTTGGGGGATAGAGGACAGCCCCAGCATTTT.

The rearrangement joins TRBV18 to TRBJ2-5; TRBD1 aligns across 7 bases. There are 14 residues in the CDR3. Looked up from germline, CDR1 is KGHSH and CDR2 is LQKENI. J gave up 5 bases and V 3 bases, and 6 bases lay outside the gene matches. CDR3 loop: CASSPDRVGETQYF. The CDR3 bases are TGTGCCAGCTCACCCGACAGGGTAGGGGAGACCCAGTACTTC.

This clone was seen more than once but under ten times. Other nucleotide sequences from this sample produce the same CDR3. V gene TRBV7-9 combines with J gene TRBJ2-7, with TRBD2 matching over 9 bases. J was trimmed by 7 bases and V by 3 bases; bases with no gene match: 16. CDR1 is SEHNR and CDR2 is FQNEAQ in the germline V gene (reference sequence). The CDR3 covers 17 residues. The CDR3 loop is CASSLGMRSGRSGEQYF. CDR3 in DNA: TGTGCCAGCAGCTTGGGAATGAGAAGCGGGAGGTCGGGAGAGCAGTACTTC. Combining the CDR3 with reference TRBV7-9 and TRBJ2-7 gives the whole variable domain DTGVSQNPRHKITKRGQNVTFRCDPISEHNRLYWYRQTLGQGPEFLTYFQNEAQLEKSRLLSDRFSAERPKGSFSTLEIQRTEQGDSAMYLCASSLGMRSGRSGEQYFGPGTRLTVT.

This clone came up once. The rearrangement joins TRBV4-2 to TRBJ1-2, with TRBD1 as a possible D gene (6 bases). V dropped 0 bases and J dropped 5 bases, with 16 bases sitting between them. This CDR3 spans 16 amino acids. Germline V CDR1 and CDR2: LGHNA, YNFKEQ. This CDR3 is CASSQEEVQGSYGYTF. The DNA of the CDR3 is TGTGCCAGCAGCCAAGAAGAGGTTCAGGGGTCATATGGCTACACCTTC.

V gene TRBV7-9 combines with J gene TRBJ2-2; 8 bases match TRBD1. This CDR3 has 17 residues. The V and J ends lost 3 bases and 6 bases, in that order; junction bases with no gene match: 12. Per the germline V gene, CDR1 is SEHNR and CDR2 is FQNEAQ (reference sequence). CDR3: CASSFQPGQGKAGELFF. The CDR3 coding sequence is TGTGCCAGCAGCTTCCAGCCCGGACAGGGAAAAGCCGGGGAGCTGTTTTTT. The full variable domain, completed using reference TRBV7-9 and TRBJ2-2, is DTGVSQNPRHKITKRGQNVTFRCDPISEHNRLYWYRQTLGQGPEFLTYFQNEAQLEKSRLLSDRFSAERPKGSFSTLEIQRTEQGDSAMYLCASSFQPGQGKAGELFFGEGSRLTVL.

The table lists this clone with a few counts. The gene calls are TRBV9 and TRBJ1-2, with 7 nucleotides matching TRBD1. The trim removed 5 bases at V and 7 bases at J, leaving 8 bases unmatched. Germline loops: CDR1 SGDLS, CDR2 YYNGEE. The CDR3 spans 13 residues. The CDR3 spells CASSQGQLPGYTF. CDR3 DNA sequence: TGTGCCAGCAGTCAGGGACAGCTCCCTGGCTACACCTTC.

As DNA, the CDR3 is TGCGCCAGCAGCCAAGGGCTAGGGACCTCCTACGAGCAGTACGTC. Its protein product is CASSQGLGTSYEQYV. V and J are TRBV4-1 and TRBJ2-7, with D perhaps assigned TRBD1 or TRBD2 (5 bases each). Germline V gives CDR1 MGHRA, CDR2 YSYEKL. V lost 1 base and J 0 bases, leaving 10 bases between the germline ends. The CDR3 covers 15 residues.

This sequence joins TRBV28 and TRBJ1-5; the D is unclear. Trimming removed 6 bases at V and 7 bases at J, with 10 bases between. The CDR3 extends over 12 amino acids. CDR1 is MDHEN and CDR2 is SYDVKM in the germline V gene. The CDR3 sequence is CASSDTRQPQHF. In nucleotides, the CDR3 is TGTGCCAGCAGCGATACAAGGCAGCCCCAGCATTTT. Drawing the rest from reference TRBV28 and TRBJ1-5, the complete variable domain is DVKVTQSSRYLVKRTGEKVFLECVQDMDHENMFWYRQDPGLGLRLIYFSYDVKMKEKGDIPEGYSVSREKKERFSLILESASTNQTSMYLCASSDTRQPQHFGDGTRLSIL.

The gene calls are TRBV6-6 and TRBJ1-3; 7 positions match TRBD1. Germline V gene sequence: CDR1 MNHNY, CDR2 SVGAGI (reference sequence). The CDR3 runs to 14 residues. With V trimmed by 5 bases and J by 2 bases, 3 bases remained unmatched. This CDR3 reads CASSRQGPGNTIYF. The DNA for the CDR3 is TGTGCCAGCAGTCGACAGGGTCCTGGAAACACCATATATTTT.

This chain uses TRBV15 with TRBJ1-3; a weak D match, TRBD1 (5 bases). Per the germline V gene, CDR1 is LNHNV and CDR2 is YYDKDF (reference sequence). Trimming cost V 0 bases and J 2 bases, with 11 bases left between them. The CDR3 is 16 residues long. CDR3 DNA: TGTGCCACCAGCAGAGAGGGGGTCCCAGCTGGAAACACCATATATTTT. Its translation: CATSREGVPAGNTIYF.

This chain uses TRBV11-1 with TRBJ2-1, with 7 bases lining up with TRBD2. This CDR3 region has 15 residues. After removal of 5 bases from V and 5 bases from J, the junction contained 9 bases not matched to a gene. The germline gives CDR1 SGHAT, CDR2 FQDESV (reference sequence). CDR3 amino acids: CASSPGSGDHNEQFF. The CDR3 DNA follows: TGTGCCAGCAGCCCGGGGAGCGGGGACCACAATGAGCAGTTCTTC.